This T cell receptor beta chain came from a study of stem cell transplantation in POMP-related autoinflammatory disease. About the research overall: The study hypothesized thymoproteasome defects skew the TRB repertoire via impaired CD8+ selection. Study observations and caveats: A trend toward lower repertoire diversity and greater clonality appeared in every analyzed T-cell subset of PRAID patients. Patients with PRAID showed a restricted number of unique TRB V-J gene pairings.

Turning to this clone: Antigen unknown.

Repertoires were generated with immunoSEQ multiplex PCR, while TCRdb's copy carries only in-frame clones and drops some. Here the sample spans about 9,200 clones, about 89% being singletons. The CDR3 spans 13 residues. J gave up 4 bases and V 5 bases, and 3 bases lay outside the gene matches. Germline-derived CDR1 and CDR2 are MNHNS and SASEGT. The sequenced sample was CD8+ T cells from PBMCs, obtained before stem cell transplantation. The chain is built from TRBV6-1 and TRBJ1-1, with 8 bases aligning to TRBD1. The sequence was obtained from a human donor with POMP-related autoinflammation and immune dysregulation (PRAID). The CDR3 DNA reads TGTGCCAGCAGTTTCACAGGGGGCACTGAAGCTTTCTTT. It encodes CASSFTGGTEAFF.